Following are 17 T cell receptor beta chains from one sample sequenced in a study of T cell responses to AZD1222 COVID-19 vaccine. Sequencing was performed with immunoSEQ multiplex PCR; in TCRdb, only in-frame clones are kept and a portion is missing. The data hold 150,000 or so clones, with 86% observed a single time. The sequences come from peripheral blood, collected on day 0 of MenACWY control vaccination. Receptor source: an adult in good health.

This clone came up a few times. The genes are TRBV5-1 and TRBJ2-5; D may be TRBD2 (5 bases). Germline V lookup: CDR1 SGHRS, CDR2 YFSETQ. Trimming took off 6 bases at V and 1 base at J, with 7 bases between the two ends. This CDR3 is 12 amino acids long. The CDR3 bases are TGCGCCAGCAAGCGGACCCAAGAGACCCAGTACTTC. Translated: CASKRTQETQYF.

The chain employs TRBV7-8 and TRBJ1-2, with a weak D call TRBD1 (6 bases). The V gene's germline CDR1 is SGHVS and CDR2 FQNEAQ. This CDR3 has 14 residues. Trimming removed 5 bases from V and 4 bases from J, with 14 bases in between. CDR3 loop: CASSDRQALYGYTF. For the CDR3, the DNA is TGTGCCAGCAGCGACCGACAGGCTCTCTATGGCTACACCTTC. Drawing the rest from reference TRBV7-8 and TRBJ1-2, the complete variable domain is GAGVSQSPRYKVAKRGQDVALRCDPISGHVSLFWYQQALGQGPEFLTYFQNEAQLDKSGLPSDRFFAERPEGSVSTLKIQRTQQEDSAVYLCASSDRQALYGYTFGSGTRLTVV.

The rearrangement links TRBV7-9 to TRBJ2-3; 7 bases align to TRBD1. CDR1 is SEHNR, CDR2 FQNEAQ, per germline (reference sequence). Trimming removed 5 bases from V and 2 bases from J; junction bases left unmatched: 7. CDR3 length: 15 amino acids. CDR3 in amino acids: CASSLGTANTDTQYF. CDR3 DNA sequence: TGTGCCAGCAGCCTCGGGACAGCAAACACAGATACGCAGTATTTT.

This chain joins TRBV19 and TRBJ1-1, with a tentative D call TRBD1 (5 bases). The CDR3 covers 15 residues. Trimming pared 5 bases from V and 5 bases from J, leaving 18 bases between. CDR1 LNHDA and CDR2 SQIVND come from the germline V gene (reference sequence). CDR3 loop: CASSGGPSSRTEAFF. As DNA, the CDR3 is TGTGCCAGTAGTGGGGGACCATCGTCGAGAACTGAAGCTTTCTTT.

The rearrangement joins TRBV25-1 to TRBJ2-2; 9 nucleotides line up with TRBD1. The CDR3 is 13 amino acids. V lost 9 bases to trimming and J lost 3 bases; unmatched junction nucleotides: 2. Germline lookup yields CDR1 MGHDK and CDR2 SYGVNS. The chain's CDR3 is CASNRGHTGELFF. In nucleotides, the CDR3 is TGTGCCAGTAACAGGGGGCACACCGGGGAGCTGTTTTTT.

DNA of the CDR3: TGCGCCAGCAGCCGGGACAGGGGGCCGAGGACTGAAGCTTTCTTT. As protein: CASSRDRGPRTEAFF. V and J are TRBV5-1 and TRBJ1-1; 12 bases agree with TRBD1. Germline-derived CDR1 and CDR2 are SGHRS and YFSETQ. V trimming: 4 bases; J trimming: 5 bases; junction bases outside the gene matches: 6. This CDR3 is 15 amino acids long.

The V gene is TRBV2, the J gene TRBJ1-3, with a weak D call TRBD1 (5 bases). Per germline, CDR1 SNHLY and CDR2 FYNNEI. CDR3 size: 15 residues. Trimming pared 0 bases from V and 3 bases from J, leaving 9 bases between. The CDR3 DNA is TGTGCCAGCAGTGAAGCTTGGGGGATTGGAAACACCATATATTTT. This codes for CASSEAWGIGNTIYF.

The chain has TRBV7-9 and TRBJ1-4; TRBD1 is a possible D gene (5 bases). CDR3 size: 15 residues. Trimming stripped 0 bases from V and 0 bases from J, with 5 bases between. From germline, CDR1 is SEHNR and CDR2 FQNEAQ (reference sequence). Written as DNA, the CDR3 is TGTGCCAGCAGCTTAGCGGGGGCAACTAATGAAAAACTGTTTTTT. It translates to CASSLAGATNEKLFF.

V usage is TRBV18 and J usage is TRBJ1-1; unclear D gene. There are 14 residues in the CDR3. Trimming took off 3 bases at V and 6 bases at J, with 14 bases between the two ends. Germline V gives CDR1 KGHSH, CDR2 LQKENI. The CDR3 loop is CASSPGQFRAEAFF. CDR3 nucleotide sequence: TGTGCCAGCTCACCTGGTCAGTTCCGTGCTGAAGCTTTCTTT.

The chain couples TRBV7-8 to TRBJ2-5; 7 nucleotides match TRBD1. V gave up 2 bases and J gave up 2 bases; unmatched junction bases: 5. Germline CDR1 reads SGHVS; CDR2 reads FQNEAQ. The CDR3 runs to 15 residues. CDR3 amino acids: CASSLTQTGQETQYF. CDR3 nucleotide sequence: TGTGCCAGCAGCTTAACTCAGACAGGGCAAGAGACCCAGTACTTC.

The genes are TRBV27 and TRBJ1-3; D call uncertain. CDR1 is MNHEY, CDR2 SMNVEV, per germline (reference sequence). V was pared by 6 bases and J by 0 bases, with 9 bases between. The CDR3 contains 14 residues. CDR3 DNA: TGTGCCAGCAGAGCCTTGAACTCTGGAAACACCATATATTTT. Encoded protein: CASRALNSGNTIYF.

Here the CDR3 DNA reads TGTGCCAGCAGCCAGCCGGACGGAATTAAGCAGTTCTTC. As protein: CASSQPDGIKQFF. The V gene is TRBV3-1 (or the pseudogene TRBV3-2), the J gene TRBJ2-1; D remains ambiguous. Germline V gene sequence: CDR1 LGHDT, CDR2 YNNKEL (reference sequence). The CDR3 has 13 amino acids. V lost 3 bases, J lost 11 bases, and 14 bases lay in between.

CDR3 region: CASSSRGAQETQYF. DNA of the CDR3: TGCGCCAGCAGTTCAAGGGGGGCCCAGGAGACCCAGTACTTC. The rearrangement links TRBV5-1 to TRBJ2-5; D is tentatively TRBD1 or TRBD2 (6 bases each). Trimming left V 5 bases short and J 5 bases short, with 16 bases between. The CDR3 has 14 residues. Germline V lookup: CDR1 SGHRS, CDR2 YFSETQ.

With respect to this clone: Its ends do not fully match the called genes, so a read error is possible. The J gene is TRBJ2-1, the V gene TRBV4-1; 9 bases align to TRBD1. The CDR3 length is 16 residues. Germline-derived CDR1 and CDR2 are MGHRA and YSYEKL. The CDR3 nucleotides are TGCGCCGGCAGCCAAGATGACAGGGGGACCTACAATGAGCAGTTCTTC. It translates to CAGSQDDRGTYNEQFF.

The V gene is TRBV4-1, the J gene TRBJ2-3; 7 positions match TRBD2. Losses at the gene ends were 4 bases for V and 6 bases for J; bases not matched to a gene: 13. Per the germline V gene, CDR1 is MGHRA and CDR2 is YSYEKL. The CDR3 is 16 residues long. The CDR3: CASSPLRGGPRDTQYF. The CDR3 region has the DNA TGCGCCAGCAGCCCCCTTAGGGGAGGGCCCAGGGATACGCAGTATTTT.

CDR3 DNA: TGCGCCAGCAGCCACTCCCGAGGGGCGAAGGATACGCAGTATTTT. This translates into CASSHSRGAKDTQYF. The V call is TRBV5-1, the J call TRBJ2-3; D may match TRBD1 or TRBD2 (5 bases each). The CDR3 is 15 residues long. Trimming took 4 bases from V and 6 from J, leaving 18 bases between them. Germline V gene data show CDR1 as SGHRS and CDR2 as YFSETQ. Complete variable domain (other parts from reference TRBV5-1 and TRBJ2-3): KAGVTQTPRYLIKTRGQQVTLSCSPISGHRSVSWYQQTPGQGLQFLFEYFSETQRNKGNFPGRFSGRQFSNSRSEMNVSTLELGDSALYLCASSHSRGAKDTQYFGPGTRLTVL.

The rearrangement joins TRBV27 to TRBJ1-5, with 8 bases identical to TRBD1. Germline CDR1 reads MNHEY; CDR2 reads SMNVEV (reference sequence). V shed 5 bases and J 2 bases; nucleotides not matched to a gene: 8. This CDR3 is 16 amino acids long. CDR3 DNA sequence: TGTGCCAGCAGTCCGAAAGCGGGACAGGGCAATCAGCCCCAGCATTTT. Amino acid sequence: CASSPKAGQGNQPQHF.